One sample yielded the 5 T cell receptor beta chains listed below, sequenced in a study of neoadjuvant nivolumab and ipilimumab in lung cancer. This table comes from immunoSEQ multiplex PCR, and its TCRdb copy is limited to in-frame clones, with some not included. Of tens of thousands of clones in the sample, roughly 85% were seen once. The sample consisted of peripheral blood, taken before neoadjuvant nivolumab, alone or with ipilimumab. These receptors originate from an adult with non-small cell lung cancer.

This clone was observed a handful of times. This chain joins TRBV2 and TRBJ1-1; TRBD1 aligns across 8 bases. The ends lost 6 bases at V and 4 bases at J; junction bases unmatched: 7. The CDR3 has 14 amino acids. Germline CDR1 SNHLY, CDR2 FYNNEI. CDR3 nucleotides: TGTGCCAGCAGCCAGGACAGGGTGGGCACTGAAGCTTTCTTT. Translation: CASSQDRVGTEAFF.

This rearrangement joins TRBV9 to TRBJ2-5, with TRBD2 identical over 7 bases. Looked up from germline, CDR1 is SGDLS and CDR2 is YYNGEE. The ends lost 0 bases at V and 5 bases at J; junction bases unmatched: 10. The CDR3 covers 16 residues. The CDR3 nucleotides read TGTGCCAGCAGCGTAGGTGTGGGCGGGGGAGTCGAGACCCAGTACTTC. It specifies CASSVGVGGGVETQYF.

This clone was seen once. The chain employs TRBV5-5 and TRBJ2-7; D is perhaps TRBD2 (6 bases). The V gene's germline CDR1 is SGHKS and CDR2 YYEKEE (reference sequence). Trimming pared 0 bases from V and 6 bases from J, leaving 10 bases between. The CDR3 is made up of 13 amino acids. CDR3 sequence: CASSLELASEQYF. The CDR3 bases are TGTGCCAGCAGCTTGGAACTAGCTTCCGAGCAGTACTTC.

This clone was counted a single time. The rearrangement uses TRBV25-1 and TRBJ1-4; D gene unclear. The CDR3 is made up of 15 amino acids. Per the germline V gene, CDR1 is MGHDK and CDR2 is SYGVNS. V gave up 1 base and J gave up 0 bases, with 6 bases separating them. CDR3 amino acids: CASSELGTTNEKLFF. DNA for the CDR3: TGTGCCAGCAGTGAATTAGGGACAACTAATGAAAAACTGTTTTTT.

The V gene is TRBV5-1, the J gene TRBJ2-3; D not resolved. Between the trimmed V and J ends, which lost 0 bases and 1 base, there was a span of 12 bases. The CDR3 runs 16 residues. The germline gives CDR1 SGHRS, CDR2 YFSETQ. The CDR3 here is CASSLAGPSGTDTQYF. In nucleotides, the CDR3 is TGCGCCAGCAGCTTGGCCGGGCCGTCCGGCACAGATACGCAGTATTTT. Drawing the rest from reference TRBV5-1 and TRBJ2-3, the complete variable domain is KAGVTQTPRYLIKTRGQQVTLSCSPISGHRSVSWYQQTPGQGLQFLFEYFSETQRNKGNFPGRFSGRQFSNSRSEMNVSTLELGDSALYLCASSLAGPSGTDTQYFGPGTRLTVL.